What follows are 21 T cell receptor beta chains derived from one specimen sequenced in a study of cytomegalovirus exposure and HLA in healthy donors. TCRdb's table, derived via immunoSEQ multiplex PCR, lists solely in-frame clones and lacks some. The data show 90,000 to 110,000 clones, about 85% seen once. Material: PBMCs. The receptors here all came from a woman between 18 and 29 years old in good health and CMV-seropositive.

The CDR3 DNA sequence: TGTGCCAGCAGCGTAGAGGTCAGGGGATTAGGCGGGGAGCTGTTTTTT. Amino acid sequence: CASSVEVRGLGGELFF. The rearrangement links TRBV9 to TRBJ2-2; D may be TRBD1 (6 bases). Germline assignment: CDR1 SGDLS and CDR2 YYNGEE. The V end lost 0 bases, the J end lost 7 bases, and 16 bases lay between the germline ends. CDR3 length equals 16 residues.

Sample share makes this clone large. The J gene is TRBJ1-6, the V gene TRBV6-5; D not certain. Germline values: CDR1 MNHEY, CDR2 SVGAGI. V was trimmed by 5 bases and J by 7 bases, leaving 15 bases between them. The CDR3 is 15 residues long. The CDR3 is CASSLQPSPNSPLHF. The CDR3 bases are TGTGCCAGCAGTCTACAGCCCTCTCCGAATTCACCCCTCCACTTT.

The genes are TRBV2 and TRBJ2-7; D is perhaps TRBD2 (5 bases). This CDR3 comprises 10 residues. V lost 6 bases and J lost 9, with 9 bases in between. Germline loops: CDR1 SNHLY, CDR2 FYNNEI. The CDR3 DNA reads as TGTGCCAGCAGCGGGGTGGGGCAGTACTTC. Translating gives CASSGVGQYF.

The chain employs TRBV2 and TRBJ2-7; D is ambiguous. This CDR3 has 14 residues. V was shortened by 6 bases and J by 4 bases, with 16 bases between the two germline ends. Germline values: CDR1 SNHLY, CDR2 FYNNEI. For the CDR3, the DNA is TGTGCCAGCAGCCCCCCCCCATACCAGTACGAGCAGTACTTC. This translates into CASSPPPYQYEQYF.

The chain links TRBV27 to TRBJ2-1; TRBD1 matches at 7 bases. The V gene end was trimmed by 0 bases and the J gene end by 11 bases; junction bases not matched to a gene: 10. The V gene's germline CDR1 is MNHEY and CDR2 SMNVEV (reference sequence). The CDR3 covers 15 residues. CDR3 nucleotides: TGTGCCAGCAGTTTATCGGGACAGTCACAATTTCAGCAGTTCTTC. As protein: CASSLSGQSQFQQFF.

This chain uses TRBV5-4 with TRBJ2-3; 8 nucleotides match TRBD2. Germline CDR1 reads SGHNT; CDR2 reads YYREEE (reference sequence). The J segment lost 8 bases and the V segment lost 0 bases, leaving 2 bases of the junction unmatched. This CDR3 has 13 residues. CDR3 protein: CASSLVGGVTQYF. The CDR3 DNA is TGTGCCAGCAGCTTGGTCGGGGGGGTTACGCAGTATTTT. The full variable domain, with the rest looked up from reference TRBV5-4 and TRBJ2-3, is ETGVTQSPTHLIKTRGQQVTLRCSSQSGHNTVSWYQQALGQGPQFIFQYYREEENGRGNFPPRFSGLQFPNYSSELNVNALELDDSALYLCASSLVGGVTQYFGPGTRLTVL.

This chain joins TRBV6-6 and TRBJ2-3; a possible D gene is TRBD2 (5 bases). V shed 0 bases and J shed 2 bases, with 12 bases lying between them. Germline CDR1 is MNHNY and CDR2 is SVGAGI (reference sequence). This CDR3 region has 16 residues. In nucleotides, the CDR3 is TGTGCCAGCAGTTACTCCGGCAGCGGAGACACAGATACGCAGTATTTT. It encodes CASSYSGSGDTDTQYF.

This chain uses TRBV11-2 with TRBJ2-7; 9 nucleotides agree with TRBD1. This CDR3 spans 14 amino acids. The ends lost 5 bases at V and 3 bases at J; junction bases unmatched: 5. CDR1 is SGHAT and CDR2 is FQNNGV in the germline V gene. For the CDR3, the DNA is TGTGCCAGCAGCCCCAGGGACAGGGACTACGAGCAGTACTTC. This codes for CASSPRDRDYEQYF.

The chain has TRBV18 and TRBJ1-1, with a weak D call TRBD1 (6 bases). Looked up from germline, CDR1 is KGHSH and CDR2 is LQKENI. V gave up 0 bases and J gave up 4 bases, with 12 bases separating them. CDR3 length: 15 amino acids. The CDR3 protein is CASSPPLGAGTEAFF. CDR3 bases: TGTGCCAGCTCACCACCTCTGGGGGCGGGCACTGAAGCTTTCTTT.

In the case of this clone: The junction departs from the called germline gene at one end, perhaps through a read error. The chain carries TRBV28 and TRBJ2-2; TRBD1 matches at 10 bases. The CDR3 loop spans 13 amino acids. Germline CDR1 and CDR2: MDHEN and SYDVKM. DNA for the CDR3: TGTGCCAGCAGTGGACCCGGGACAGGGGCGCTGTTTTTT. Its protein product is CASSGPGTGALFF.

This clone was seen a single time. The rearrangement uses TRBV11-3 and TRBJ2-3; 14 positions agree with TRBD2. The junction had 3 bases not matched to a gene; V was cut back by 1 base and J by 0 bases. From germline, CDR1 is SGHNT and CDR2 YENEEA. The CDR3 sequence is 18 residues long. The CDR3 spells CASSLGLAGGASTDTQYF. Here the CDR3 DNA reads TGTGCCAGCAGCTTAGGACTAGCGGGGGGGGCGAGCACAGATACGCAGTATTTT.

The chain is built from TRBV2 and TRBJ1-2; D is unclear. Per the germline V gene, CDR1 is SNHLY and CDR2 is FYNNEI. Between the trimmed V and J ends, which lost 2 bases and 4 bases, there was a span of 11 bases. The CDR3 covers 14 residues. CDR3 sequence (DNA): TGTGCCAGCAGTGAATCCGGGTCTGGCTATGGCTACACCTTC. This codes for CASSESGSGYGYTF.

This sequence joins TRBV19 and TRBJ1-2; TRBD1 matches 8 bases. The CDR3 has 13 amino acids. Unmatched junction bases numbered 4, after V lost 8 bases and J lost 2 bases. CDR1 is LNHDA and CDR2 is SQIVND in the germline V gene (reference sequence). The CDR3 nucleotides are TGTGCCAGTGGTAACAGGGGGAACTATGGCTACACCTTC. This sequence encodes CASGNRGNYGYTF. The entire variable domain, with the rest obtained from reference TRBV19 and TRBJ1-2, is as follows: DGGITQSPKYLFRKEGQNVTLSCEQNLNHDAMYWYRQDPGQGLRLIYYSQIVNDFQKGDIAEGYSVSREKKESFPLTVTSAQKNPTAFYLCASGNRGNYGYTFGSGTRLTVV.

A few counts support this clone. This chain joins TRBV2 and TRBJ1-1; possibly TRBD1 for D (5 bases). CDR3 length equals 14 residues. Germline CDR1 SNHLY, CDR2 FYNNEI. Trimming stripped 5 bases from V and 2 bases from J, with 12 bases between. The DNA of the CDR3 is TGTGCCAGCAGTTTCGGGGGGAGAAACACTGAAGCTTTCTTT. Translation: CASSFGGRNTEAFF.

CDR3 sequence (DNA): TGTGCCAGCAGCGTGGGGTGGGAGAGGAGCACTGAAGCTTTCTTT. Translation gives CASSVGWERSTEAFF. The chain carries TRBV9 and TRBJ1-1; no firm D call. V lost 2 bases and J 4 bases, leaving 15 bases between the germline ends. This CDR3 contains 15 residues. Germline CDR1 reads SGDLS; CDR2 reads YYNGEE.

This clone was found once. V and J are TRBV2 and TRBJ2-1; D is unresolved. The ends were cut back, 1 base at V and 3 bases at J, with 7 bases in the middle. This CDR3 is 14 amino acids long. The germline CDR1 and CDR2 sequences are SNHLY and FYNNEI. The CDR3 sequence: CASSEVVSYNEQFF. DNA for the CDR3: TGTGCCAGCAGTGAAGTCGTCAGCTACAATGAGCAGTTCTTC.

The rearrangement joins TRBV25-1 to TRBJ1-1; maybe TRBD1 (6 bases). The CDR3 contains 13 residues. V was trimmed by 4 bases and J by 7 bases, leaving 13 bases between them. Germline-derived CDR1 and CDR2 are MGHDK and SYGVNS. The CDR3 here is CASSAGVHSEAFF. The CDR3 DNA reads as TGTGCCAGCAGTGCAGGGGTTCACAGTGAAGCTTTCTTT.

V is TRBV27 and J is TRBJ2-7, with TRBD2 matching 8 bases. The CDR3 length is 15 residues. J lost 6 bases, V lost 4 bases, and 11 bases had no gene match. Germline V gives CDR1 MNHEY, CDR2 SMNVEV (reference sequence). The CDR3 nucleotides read TGTGCCAGCAGTTCCCTGGGCGGGGGGCCCATCGAGCAGTACTTC. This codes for CASSSLGGGPIEQYF.

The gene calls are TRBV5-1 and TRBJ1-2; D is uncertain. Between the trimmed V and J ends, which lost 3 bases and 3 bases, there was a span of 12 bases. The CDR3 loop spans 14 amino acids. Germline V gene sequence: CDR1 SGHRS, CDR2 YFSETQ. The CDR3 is CASSYTDFDYGYTF. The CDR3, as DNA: TGCGCCAGCAGCTACACGGACTTTGACTATGGCTACACCTTC.

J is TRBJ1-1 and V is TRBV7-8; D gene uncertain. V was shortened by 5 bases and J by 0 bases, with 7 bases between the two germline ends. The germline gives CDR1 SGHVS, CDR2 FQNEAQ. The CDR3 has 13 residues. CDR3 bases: TGTGCCAGCAGCGCCACAGTGAACACTGAAGCTTTCTTT. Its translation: CASSATVNTEAFF.

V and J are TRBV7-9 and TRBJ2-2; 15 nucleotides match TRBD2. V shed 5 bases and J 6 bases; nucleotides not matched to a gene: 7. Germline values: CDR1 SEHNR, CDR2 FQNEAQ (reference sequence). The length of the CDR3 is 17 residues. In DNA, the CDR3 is TGTGCCAGCAGCCTAGGACTAGCGGGAGGGCCCCCCGGGGAGCTGTTTTTT. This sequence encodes CASSLGLAGGPPGELFF.